This T cell receptor beta chain was observed in a study of neurological immune-mediated disorders. Study results and caveats: No sharing of CDR3 amino acid sequences was observed among expanded clones across subjects, suggesting private repertoires in all groups.

The cDNA came from 5'RACE, which used 10-nucleotide random UMIs. TCRdb itself ran the 5' RACE reads through MiXCR, one entry per CDR3 protein. The sample shows fewer than 25,000 distinct CDR3 sequences, under 11% of them seen only once. CDR3 length equals 14 residues. Germline V gives CDR1 SQVTM, CDR2 ANQGSEA. Trimming took 5 bases from V and 6 from J; bases not matched to a gene: 12. This clonotype was recorded once. Its antigen is unknown. Unsorted libraries came from 2 million PBMCs stored at -80 °C. J is TRBJ1-1 and V is TRBV29-1; 7 nucleotides agree with TRBD1. The sequencing input was PBMCs. The sequence was collected from a woman aged 55-75 years with HTLV-1-associated myelopathy (HAM/TSP). The CDR3 loop is CSVLSQGLDAEAFF. The CDR3, as DNA: TGCAGCGTTCTTTCACAGGGGCTTGATGCTGAAGCTTTCTTT.